A single sample is the source of the 14 T cell receptor beta chains below, sequenced in a study of blood T cell repertoires in COVID-19. The method was immunoSEQ multiplex PCR; TCRdb's version includes in-frame clones alone and lacks a portion of them. The repertoire holds fewer than 350,000 clones, with approximately 87% as singletons. Sequencing input: peripheral blood. These receptors were taken from a woman aged 25 to 39 with COVID-19, enrolled during active disease.

This sequence joins TRBV4-1 and TRBJ1-6, with no clear D. This CDR3 contains 13 residues. V lost 1 base to trimming and J lost 9 bases, with 7 bases between them. Per the germline V gene, CDR1 is MGHRA and CDR2 is YSYEKL. The CDR3 spells CASSQVSSSPLHF. The CDR3 nucleotides are TGCGCCAGCAGCCAAGTGAGCTCTTCACCCCTCCACTTT.

The chain employs TRBV2 and TRBJ2-3; 11 nucleotides agree with TRBD2. The CDR3 loop spans 18 amino acids. The germline V gene has CDR1 SNHLY and CDR2 FYNNEI. The J segment lost 2 bases and the V segment lost 5 bases, leaving 12 bases of the junction unmatched. CDR3 DNA: TGTGCCAGCAGTCGTTCTCTTTATAGCGGGGGGGTCACAGATACGCAGTATTTT. This sequence encodes CASSRSLYSGGVTDTQYF.

The rearrangement joins TRBV28 to TRBJ1-1, with D tentatively TRBD1 (5 bases). V was trimmed by 4 bases and J by 3 bases, leaving 9 bases between them. The germline V gene has CDR1 MDHEN and CDR2 SYDVKM. This CDR3 region has 13 residues. CDR3 DNA sequence: TGTGCCAGCAGTTGGGGCTTTGACACTGAAGCTTTCTTT. This codes for CASSWGFDTEAFF. Together with reference TRBV28 and TRBJ1-1, the CDR3 gives the full variable domain: DVKVTQSSRYLVKRTGEKVFLECVQDMDHENMFWYRQDPGLGLRLIYFSYDVKMKEKGDIPEGYSVSREKKERFSLILESASTNQTSMYLCASSWGFDTEAFFGQGTRLTVV.

This chain joins TRBV27 and TRBJ1-2; possible D gene TRBD1, 6 bases. Germline V gives CDR1 MNHEY, CDR2 SMNVEV (reference sequence). Trimming removed 5 bases from V and 1 base from J, with 17 bases in between. The length of the CDR3 is 16 residues. The CDR3 DNA reads as TGTGCCAGCAGTCCGACCCGGGGGGCGTATAACTATGGCTACACCTTC. Translation gives CASSPTRGAYNYGYTF.

The chain carries TRBV29-1 and TRBJ2-3, with D perhaps matching TRBD1 (5 bases). The CDR3 spans 13 residues. Germline lookup yields CDR1 SQVTM and CDR2 ANQGSEA. Trimming stripped 4 bases from V and 3 bases from J, with 11 bases between. For the CDR3, the DNA is TGCAGCGTTGGACACCGACAGACAGATACGCAGTATTTT. Its translation is CSVGHRQTDTQYF.

V usage is TRBV5-1 and J usage is TRBJ2-7; D perhaps matches TRBD1 (6 bases). This CDR3 comprises 14 residues. Germline CDR1 is SGHRS and CDR2 is YFSETQ. V lost 2 bases, J lost 7 bases, and 16 bases lay in between. The CDR3 bases are TGCGCCAGCAGCTTAGATCACAGGGCTGGGGAGCAGTACTTC. It yields the protein CASSLDHRAGEQYF.

The chain is built from TRBV27 and TRBJ2-3, with TRBD2 matching over 12 bases. In germline, CDR1 is MNHEY, CDR2 SMNVEV (reference sequence). The CDR3 consists of 18 residues. Germline trimming cut 8 bases from V and 4 bases from J; bases unmatched to any gene: 16. The DNA of the CDR3 is TGTGCCAGCGCACTCAGAAAGTCGCTAGCGGGGGGGCCAGATACGCAGTATTTT. It translates to CASALRKSLAGGPDTQYF.

V and J are TRBV21-1 and TRBJ2-2; TRBD1 is the table's D call and was not checked against the DNA. TRBV21-1 is flagged as a pseudogene. The CDR3 runs 20 residues. CDR3 amino acids: CASSKAHGTGASTGTGELFF. The CDR3 nucleotides read TGTGCCAGCAGCAAGGCACACGGGACAGGGGCGTCGACGGGCACCGGGGAGCTGTTTTTT.

The chain combines TRBV6-4 with TRBJ1-2, with unresolved D. CDR3 length: 14 residues. Trimming left V 3 bases short and J 8 bases short, with 16 bases between. Germline assignment: CDR1 MRHNA and CDR2 SNTAGT. The CDR3 nucleotides read TGTGCCAGCAGTGATGGTCGCAGCAACAGAGGCTACACCTTC. Amino acid sequence: CASSDGRSNRGYTF.

This clone was detected only a few times. V gene TRBV18 combines with J gene TRBJ1-5; no clear D. Per germline, CDR1 KGHSH and CDR2 LQKENI. Trimming left V 3 bases short and J 3 bases short, with 12 bases between. The length of the CDR3 is 15 residues. CDR3 nucleotides: TGTGCCAGCTCACCCCAACCAGGTCCCAATCAGCCCCAGCATTTT. Protein sequence: CASSPQPGPNQPQHF. The full variable domain, in which reference TRBV18 and TRBJ1-5 provide the parts outside the CDR3, is NAGVMQNPRHLVRRRGQEARLRCSPMKGHSHVYWYRQLPEEGLKFMVYLQKENIIDESGMPKERFSAEFPKEGPSILRIQQVVRGDSAAYFCASSPQPGPNQPQHFGDGTRLSIL.

V gene TRBV27 combines with J gene TRBJ2-6, with D hard to call. V shed 1 base and J shed 0 bases, with 4 bases lying between them. The CDR3 is 15 amino acids. From germline, CDR1 is MNHEY and CDR2 SMNVEV (reference sequence). The CDR3 sequence: CASSLWSSGANVLTF. The CDR3 nucleotides are TGTGCCAGCAGTTTATGGAGCTCTGGGGCCAACGTCCTGACTTTC. The complete variable domain, with remaining parts taken from reference TRBV27 and TRBJ2-6, reads EAQVTQNPRYLITVTGKKLTVTCSQNMNHEYMSWYRQDPGLGLRQIYYSMNVEVTDKGDVPEGYKVSRKEKRNFPLILESPSPNQTSLYFCASSLWSSGANVLTFGAGSRLTVL.

J is TRBJ2-7 and V is TRBV7-6; TRBD2 matches at 7 bases. CDR3 length: 16 residues. After removal of 5 bases from V and 3 bases from J, the junction contained 13 bases not matched to a gene. Germline V lookup: CDR1 SGHVS, CDR2 FNYEAQ. This chain's CDR3 is CASSPGWGGSSYEQYF. The CDR3 nucleotides are TGTGCCAGCAGCCCAGGTTGGGGGGGGAGTAGCTACGAGCAGTACTTC.

This clone was seen a few times. The gene calls are TRBV5-4 and TRBJ1-5; 9 nucleotides agree with TRBD1. The CDR3 is 15 amino acids. Trimming removed 4 bases from V and 6 bases from J; junction bases left unmatched: 8. CDR1 is SGHNT and CDR2 is YYREEE in the germline V gene (reference sequence). CDR3 region: CASSKDRGTGQPQHF. Written as DNA, the CDR3 is TGTGCCAGCAGCAAGGACAGGGGAACAGGTCAGCCCCAGCATTTT.

This clone has only one observation. The chain links TRBV6-4 to TRBJ1-5, with 7 positions matching TRBD1. CDR1 MRHNA and CDR2 SNTAGT come from the germline V gene. The V gene end was trimmed by 0 bases and the J gene end by 7 bases; junction bases not matched to a gene: 3. The CDR3 is made up of 14 amino acids. As DNA, the CDR3 is TGTGCCAGCAGTGACTCAGGGGGCGGGCAGCCCCAGCATTTT. Translated, it gives CASSDSGGGQPQHF.